One and the same sample provided the 32 T cell receptor beta chains below, sequenced in a study of CD8+CD57+ T cells in acquired aplastic anemia. The use of genomic DNA as template underpinned the TCR beta VDJ and CDR3 profiling. TCRdb redid the calling of the reads with MiXCR, one entry per CDR3 protein. The sample gives tens of thousands of distinct CDR3 sequences, about half of which show up once; over 50% is in the top ten. Source material: sorted CD4+, CD8+, or CD8+CD57+ T cells (not recorded which) from PBMCs. Every receptor here comes from a human donor in good health, serving as a control.

For this clonotype: A much bigger clone sits one base away, suggesting this may be a read error. The rearrangement joins TRBV12-3 or TRBV12-4 to TRBJ2-5; D is ambiguous. This CDR3 contains 13 residues. Trimming pared 4 bases from V and 4 bases from J, leaving 10 bases between. Here the CDR3 DNA reads TGTGCCAGCAGTTGGCCCGATACAGAGACCCAGTACTTC. This sequence encodes CASSWPDTETQYF.

This clonotype occurred many times. V gene TRBV27 combines with J gene TRBJ2-7, with 7 bases matching TRBD1. The V segment lost 6 bases and the J segment 6 bases; nucleotides outside the gene matches: 11. Germline CDR1 and CDR2: MNHEY and SMNVEV (reference sequence). CDR3 length equals 14 residues. CDR3 DNA sequence: TGTGCCAGCAGAAGTGGGGGCAGGGGGTTCGAGCAGTACTTC. As protein: CASRSGGRGFEQYF.

This clonotype has a count of ten or more. The chain links TRBV6-6 to TRBJ1-3; D might be TRBD1 (5 bases). Germline lookup yields CDR1 MNHNY and CDR2 SVGAGI (reference sequence). Trimming stripped 2 bases from V and 0 bases from J, with 14 bases between. This CDR3 is built from 17 residues. CDR3 residues: CASSYGAPRYSGNTIYF. CDR3 in DNA: TGTGCCAGCAGTTACGGGGCACCGCGTTACTCTGGAAACACCATATATTTT.

This clonotype showed up many times. The J gene is TRBJ1-2, the V gene TRBV20-1; TRBD1 might be the D (5 bases). V was clipped by 3 bases and J by 4 bases, with 12 bases between them. This CDR3 is built from 13 residues. Germline V lookup: CDR1 DFQATT, CDR2 SNEGSKA (reference sequence). The CDR3, as DNA: TGCAGTGCTAGGGACTCGGACACCTATGGCTACACCTTC. This encodes CSARDSDTYGYTF.

On this clonotype: A much larger clone differs by one base, so this may be a read error. V gene TRBV5-1 combines with J gene TRBJ2-7, with 8 bases identical to TRBD2. Germline CDR1 is SGHRS and CDR2 is YFSETQ. The CDR3 loop spans 15 amino acids. This chain's CDR3 is CASSLDTGRAREQCF. CDR3 nucleotide sequence: TGCGCCAGCAGCTTGGATACCGGGAGGGCCCGAGAGCAGTGCTTC. Combining the CDR3 with reference TRBV5-1 and TRBJ2-7 gives the whole variable domain KAGVTQTPRYLIKTRGQQVTLSCSPISGHRSVSWYQQTPGQGLQFLFEYFSETQRNKGNFPGRFSGRQFSNSRSEMNVSTLELGDSALYLCASSLDTGRAREQCFGPGTRLTVT.

This clonotype showed up many times. The chain joins TRBV24-1 to TRBJ2-2; D might be TRBD1 (5 bases). This CDR3 region has 19 residues. CDR1 is KGHDR, CDR2 SFDVKD, per germline. The V end lost 3 bases, the J end lost 0 bases, and 19 bases lay between the germline ends. CDR3 amino acids: CATSDQPGQDQANTGELFF. The CDR3 nucleotides are TGTGCCACCAGTGATCAGCCCGGACAAGACCAAGCGAACACCGGGGAGCTGTTTTTT.

The chain employs TRBV20-1 and TRBJ1-4; D not resolved. CDR3 size: 17 residues. V was trimmed by 5 bases and J by 0 bases, leaving 19 bases between them. The V gene's germline CDR1 is DFQATT and CDR2 SNEGSKA (reference sequence). CDR3 in DNA: TGCAGTGCTTACAACCGGGGATCCCGCGCAACTAATGAAAAACTGTTTTTT. Translation: CSAYNRGSRATNEKLFF.

This clonotype came up a few times. The rearrangement links TRBV7-9 to TRBJ2-7; 7 bases fit TRBD2. This CDR3 has 15 residues. Losses at the gene ends were 5 bases for V and 5 bases for J; bases not matched to a gene: 12. CDR1 and CDR2 (germline): SEHNR, FQNEAQ (reference sequence). Written as DNA, the CDR3 is TGTGCCAGCAGCCCCTGGGGGGGGGGGTCCAACGAGCAGTACTTC. This translates into CASSPWGGGSNEQYF.

The chain joins TRBV29-1 to TRBJ2-3, with TRBD1 identical over 8 bases. Germline assignment: CDR1 SQVTM and CDR2 ANQGSEA. The CDR3 length is 14 residues. The V gene end was trimmed by 6 bases and the J gene end by 1 base; junction bases not matched to a gene: 6. DNA for the CDR3: TGCAGCGTGGCAGGGGGCAAAGGCACAGATACGCAGTATTTT. Translation gives CSVAGGKGTDTQYF.

The chain links TRBV20-1 to TRBJ2-1, with 7 bases identical to TRBD1. V gave up 1 base and J gave up 7 bases; unmatched junction bases: 13. Per the germline V gene, CDR1 is DFQATT and CDR2 is SNEGSKA (reference sequence). This CDR3 has 16 residues. The CDR3 protein is CSARVFRQGNLNEQFF. The CDR3 DNA is TGCAGTGCTAGAGTGTTTAGACAGGGAAATTTGAATGAGCAGTTCTTC.

This clonotype was counted a few times. This CDR3 is missing its conserved last phenylalanine or tryptophan, likely due to a read error. The chain uses TRBV25-1 and TRBJ1-5; 9 bases agree with TRBD1. Per the germline V gene, CDR1 is MGHDK and CDR2 is SYGVNS. CDR3 length equals 16 residues. Losses at the gene ends were 9 bases for V and 0 bases for J; bases not matched to a gene: 9. The CDR3 loop is CASSTTGGASNQPQHS. The CDR3 coding sequence is TGTGCCAGTAGTACAACAGGGGGCGCTAGCAATCAGCCCCAGCATTCT.

CDR3 coding DNA: TGTGCCAGTAGTACAGAGGGACTGCCGAACACTGAAGCTTTCTTT. This translates into CASSTEGLPNTEAFF. The chain uses TRBV19 and TRBJ1-1; a weak D match, TRBD1 (5 bases). This CDR3 comprises 15 residues. The germline V gene encodes CDR1 LNHDA and CDR2 SQIVND (reference sequence). Trimming stripped 4 bases from V and 1 base from J, with 13 bases between.

This clonotype has ten or more counts. The chain is built from TRBV12-3 or TRBV12-4 and TRBJ2-3; D call uncertain. The length of the CDR3 is 13 residues. V shed 8 bases and J shed 4 bases, with 13 bases lying between them. The CDR3 loop is CASGLGYPDTQYF. The CDR3, as DNA: TGTGCCAGCGGCCTGGGATATCCAGATACGCAGTATTTT.

Many counts were recorded for this clonotype. V is TRBV24-1 and J is TRBJ1-1; tentatively, D is TRBD1 (5 bases). The CDR3 loop spans 11 amino acids. The ends were cut back, 9 bases at V and 11 bases at J, with 15 bases in the middle. Germline CDR1 and CDR2: KGHDR and SFDVKD. DNA of the CDR3: TGTGCCACCTCTAGCGGGGCCGAGGCTTTCTTT. It codes for CATSSGAEAFF.

The CDR3 is CASSSTHSSYEQYF. The CDR3 coding sequence is TGTGCCAGCAGCTCCACCCACAGCTCCTACGAGCAGTACTTC. This chain uses TRBV7-7 with TRBJ2-7, with D unclear. Germline values: CDR1 SSHAT, CDR2 FNYEAQ (reference sequence). V was trimmed by 4 bases and J by 0 bases, leaving 10 bases between them. CDR3 size: 14 residues.

This clonotype showed up many times. This chain links TRBV25-1 with TRBJ1-6; tentative D call: TRBD1 (5 bases). The germline CDR1 and CDR2 sequences are MGHDK and SYGVNS. The CDR3 extends over 14 amino acids. V lost 3 bases, J lost 9 bases, and 12 bases lay in between. The chain's CDR3 is CASSDVFRGSPLHF. CDR3 coding DNA: TGTGCCAGCAGTGATGTATTTAGGGGTTCACCCCTCCACTTT.

V gene TRBV20-1 combines with J gene TRBJ2-4; 11 bases are shared with TRBD2. The CDR3 covers 14 residues. CDR1 DFQATT and CDR2 SNEGSKA come from the germline V gene (reference sequence). V gave up 2 bases and J gave up 6 bases; unmatched junction bases: 3. The CDR3: CSARLAGGANIQYF. The CDR3 region has the DNA TGCAGTGCTAGACTAGCGGGGGGAGCAAACATTCAGTACTTC.

This clonotype has only a few counts. At one boundary the junction diverges from the germline segment, which might be a read error. The chain couples TRBV10-3 to TRBJ1-2; D remains ambiguous. The CDR3 runs 12 residues. CDR1 is ENHRY and CDR2 is SYGVKD in the germline V gene. CDR3 loop: CASSSAPYGYTF. CDR3 nucleotides: TGTGCCAGCAGTTCCGCCCCATATGGCTACACCTTC.

This clonotype was counted many times. The rearrangement links TRBV7-9 to TRBJ2-7, with TRBD1 as a possible D gene (6 bases). The V gene lost 5 bases and the J gene lost 6 bases, with 20 bases spanning the gap. CDR1 is SEHNR and CDR2 is FQNEAQ in the germline V gene (reference sequence). The CDR3 spans 15 residues. The CDR3 reads CASSIPQGPLSEQYF. CDR3 nucleotide sequence: TGTGCCAGCAGCATACCCCAGGGGCCCCTAAGCGAGCAGTACTTC.

This sequence joins TRBV20-1 and TRBJ2-7; D is uncertain. Between the trimmed V and J ends, which lost 3 bases and 3 bases, there was a span of 15 bases. The germline gives CDR1 DFQATT, CDR2 SNEGSKA (reference sequence). The CDR3 totals 14 residues. The CDR3 region has the DNA TGCAGTGCTAGCCCCCTGGACGGATACTACGAGCAGTACTTC. Protein: CSASPLDGYYEQYF.

This clonotype was counted many times. V and J are TRBV7-9 and TRBJ1-1; no firm D call. The CDR3 has 12 residues. Germline loops: CDR1 SEHNR, CDR2 FQNEAQ (reference sequence). V was cut by 7 bases and J by 7 bases, with 13 bases left in between. CDR3 loop: CASTYTENEAFF. CDR3 in DNA: TGTGCCAGCACCTATACAGAGAATGAAGCTTTCTTT.

V and J are TRBV19 and TRBJ1-5; no firm D call. Germline loops: CDR1 LNHDA, CDR2 SQIVND (reference sequence). This CDR3 is built from 15 residues. The V and J ends lost 6 bases and 3 bases respectively, with 15 bases between them. This CDR3 is CASSPIGGFNQPQHF. CDR3 bases: TGTGCCAGTAGCCCCATAGGAGGGTTCAATCAGCCCCAGCATTTT. Full variable domain (missing parts from reference TRBV19 and TRBJ1-5): DGGITQSPKYLFRKEGQNVTLSCEQNLNHDAMYWYRQDPGQGLRLIYYSQIVNDFQKGDIAEGYSVSREKKESFPLTVTSAQKNPTAFYLCASSPIGGFNQPQHFGDGTRLSIL.

The rearrangement links TRBV2 to TRBJ2-2; TRBD2 agrees at 9 bases. This CDR3 contains 15 residues. CDR1 SNHLY and CDR2 FYNNEI come from the germline V gene. The trim removed 3 bases at V and 4 bases at J, leaving 3 bases unmatched. CDR3 in DNA: TGTGCCAGCAGTGAGACTAGCGGATTCACCGGGGAGCTGTTTTTT. This encodes CASSETSGFTGELFF.

The chain joins TRBV11-2 to TRBJ1-2, with a weak D call TRBD1 (5 bases). Germline CDR1 SGHAT, CDR2 FQNNGV. The CDR3 extends over 13 amino acids. Trimming removed 0 bases from V and 13 bases from J, with 15 bases in between. The CDR3 region is CASSLDRGQGLTF. The CDR3 bases are TGTGCCAGCAGCTTAGATCGGGGCCAAGGTCTCACCTTC.

This clonotype was seen many times. The chain has TRBV6-1 and TRBJ1-2; D gene ambiguous. Per the germline V gene, CDR1 is MNHNS and CDR2 is SASEGT. This CDR3 is built from 12 residues. CDR3 in amino acids: CASLGQPYGYTF. For the CDR3, the DNA is TGTGCAAGTCTTGGGCAGCCCTATGGCTACACCTTC.

A few counts support this clonotype. Being one base from a much bigger clone, this may be a read error. The rearrangement joins TRBV24-1 to TRBJ2-2; no clear D gene. This CDR3 has 13 residues. Germline values: CDR1 KGHDR, CDR2 SFDVKD. CDR3 sequence: CAARTTNTGELFF. The DNA for the CDR3 is TGTGCCGCCAGAACAACAAACACCGGGGAGCTGTTTTTT.

Concerning this clonotype itself: At one end the junction does not follow the germline gene, possibly because of a read error. This chain links TRBV15 with TRBJ1-3; D unclear. Germline-derived CDR1 and CDR2 are LNHNV and YYDKDF (reference sequence). The CDR3 runs 13 residues. CDR3 DNA: TGTGCCACCAGCAGAAGGTCCGGAAACACCATATGTTTT. Translating gives CATSRRSGNTICF. Full variable domain (outside the CDR3, taken from reference TRBV15 and TRBJ1-3): DAMVIQNPRYQVTQFGKPVTLSCSQTLNHNVMYWYQQKSSQAPKLLFHYYDKDFNNEADTPDNFQSRRPNTSFCFLDIRSPGLGDTAMYLCATSRRSGNTICFGEGSWLTVV.

At least ten counts were recorded for this clonotype. The V and J genes are TRBV12-3 or TRBV12-4 and TRBJ2-3; D might be TRBD1 (6 bases). The CDR3 is 14 amino acids. The ends were cut back, 4 bases at V and 0 bases at J, with 8 bases in the middle. The CDR3 region is CASSSGQSTDTQYF. The CDR3 DNA reads TGTGCCAGCAGTTCTGGACAGAGCACAGATACGCAGTATTTT.

The chain recombines TRBV24-1 with TRBJ2-5; 7 bases are a match to TRBD1. Germline CDR1 is KGHDR and CDR2 is SFDVKD. The CDR3 length is 16 residues. V shed 3 bases and J 5 bases; nucleotides not matched to a gene: 11. CDR3 residues: CATSDPRTGTGETQYF. CDR3 in DNA: TGTGCCACCAGTGATCCACGGACAGGCACCGGCGAGACCCAGTACTTC.

Details on this clonotype: This clone may be a read error of a much larger clone one base away. The chain links TRBV25-1 to TRBJ2-3; D is unclear. Looked up from germline, CDR1 is MGHDK and CDR2 is SYGVNS. The CDR3 length is 15 residues. The ends were cut back, 6 bases at V and 0 bases at J, with 13 bases in the middle. As DNA, the CDR3 is TGTGCCAGCAGCCCCGAGACACAGAGCACAGATACGCAGTATTTT. Amino acids: CASSPETQSTDTQYF. Using reference TRBV25-1 and TRBJ2-3 for the parts outside the CDR3, the full variable domain is EADIYQTPRYLVIGTGKKITLECSQTMGHDKMYWYQQDPGMELHLIHYSYGVNSTEKGDLSSESTVSRIRTEHFPLTLESARPSHTSQYLCASSPETQSTDTQYFGPGTRLTVL.

This clonotype occurred many times. The rearrangement links TRBV10-3 to TRBJ2-1; D remains ambiguous. CDR3 length equals 13 residues. Deletions cut 6 bases from V and 6 bases from J, with 12 bases between. Germline V gene sequence: CDR1 ENHRY, CDR2 SYGVKD. The CDR3 nucleotides read TGTGCCATCAGAGATAGGGATGGCAATGAGCAGTTCTTC. Amino acid sequence: CAIRDRDGNEQFF.

Ten or more counts support this clonotype. The rearrangement links TRBV9 to TRBJ2-7; D remains unclear. V lost 2 bases, J lost 6 bases, and 9 bases lay in between. The CDR3 runs 12 residues. The germline V gene encodes CDR1 SGDLS and CDR2 YYNGEE. The CDR3 loop reads CASSVVVGEQYF. In DNA form, the CDR3 reads TGTGCCAGCAGCGTTGTGGTAGGCGAGCAGTACTTC. Full variable domain (remainder filled in from reference TRBV9 and TRBJ2-7): DSGVTQTPKHLITATGQRVTLRCSPRSGDLSVYWYQQSLDQGLQFLIQYYNGEERAKGNILERFSAQQFPDLHSELNLSSLELGDSALYFCASSVVVGEQYFGPGTRLTVT.